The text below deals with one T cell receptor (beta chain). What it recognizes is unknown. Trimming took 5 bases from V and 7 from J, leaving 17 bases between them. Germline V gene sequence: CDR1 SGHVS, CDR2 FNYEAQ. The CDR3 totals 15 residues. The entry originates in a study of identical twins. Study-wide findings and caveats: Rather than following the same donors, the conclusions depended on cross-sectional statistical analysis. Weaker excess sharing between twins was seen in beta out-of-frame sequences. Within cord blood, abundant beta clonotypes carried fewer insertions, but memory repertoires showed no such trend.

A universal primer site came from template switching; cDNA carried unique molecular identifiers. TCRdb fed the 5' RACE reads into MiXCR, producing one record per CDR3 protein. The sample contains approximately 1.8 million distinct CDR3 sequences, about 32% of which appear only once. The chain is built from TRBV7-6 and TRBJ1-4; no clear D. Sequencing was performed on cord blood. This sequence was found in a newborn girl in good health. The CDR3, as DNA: TGTGCCAGCAGCACCGGACCGAGGACGGCTGAAAAACTGTTTTTT. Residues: CASSTGPRTAEKLFF.